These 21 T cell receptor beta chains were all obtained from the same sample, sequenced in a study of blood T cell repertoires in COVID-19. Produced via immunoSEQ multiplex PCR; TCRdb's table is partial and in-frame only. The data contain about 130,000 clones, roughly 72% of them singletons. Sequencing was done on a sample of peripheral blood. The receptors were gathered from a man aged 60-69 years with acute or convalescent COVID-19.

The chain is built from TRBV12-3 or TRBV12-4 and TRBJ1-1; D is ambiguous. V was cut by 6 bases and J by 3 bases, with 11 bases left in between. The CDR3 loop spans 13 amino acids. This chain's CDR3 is CASRPDIYTEAFF. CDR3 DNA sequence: TGTGCCAGCAGGCCAGACATTTACACTGAAGCTTTCTTT.

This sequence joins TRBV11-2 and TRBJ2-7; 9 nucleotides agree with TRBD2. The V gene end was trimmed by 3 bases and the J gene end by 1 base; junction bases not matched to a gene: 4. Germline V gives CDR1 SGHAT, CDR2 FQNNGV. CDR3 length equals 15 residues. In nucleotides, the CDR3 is TGTGCCAGCAGCTTCCCAACTAGCGGGTCCTACGAGCAGTACTTC. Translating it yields CASSFPTSGSYEQYF.

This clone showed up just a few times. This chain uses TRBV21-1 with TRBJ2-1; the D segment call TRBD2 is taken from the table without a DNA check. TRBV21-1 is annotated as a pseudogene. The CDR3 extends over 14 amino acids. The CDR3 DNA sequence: TGTGCCAGTACCGTATGGGGAGACCGAGGATGGCAGTTCTTC. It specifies CASTVWGDRGWQFF.

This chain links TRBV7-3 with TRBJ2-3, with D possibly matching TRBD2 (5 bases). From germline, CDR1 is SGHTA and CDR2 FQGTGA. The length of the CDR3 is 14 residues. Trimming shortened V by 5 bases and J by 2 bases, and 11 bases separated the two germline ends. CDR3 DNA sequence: TGTGCCAGCAGCGTACGGGGATCCACAGATACGCAGTATTTT. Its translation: CASSVRGSTDTQYF. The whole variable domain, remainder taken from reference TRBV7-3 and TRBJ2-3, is GAGVSQTPSNKVTEKGKYVELRCDPISGHTALYWYRQSLGQGPEFLIYFQGTGAADDSGLPNDRFFAVRPEGSVSTLKIQRTERGDSAVYLCASSVRGSTDTQYFGPGTRLTVL.

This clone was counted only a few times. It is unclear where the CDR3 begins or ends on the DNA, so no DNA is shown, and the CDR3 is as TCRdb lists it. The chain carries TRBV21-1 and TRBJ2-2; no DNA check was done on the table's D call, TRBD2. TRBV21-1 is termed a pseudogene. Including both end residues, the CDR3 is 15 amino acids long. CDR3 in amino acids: CAGVGRGTNTGELFF.

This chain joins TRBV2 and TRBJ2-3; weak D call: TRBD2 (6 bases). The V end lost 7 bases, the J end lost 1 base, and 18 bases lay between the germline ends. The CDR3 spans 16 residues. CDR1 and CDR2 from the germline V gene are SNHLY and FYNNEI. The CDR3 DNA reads TGTGCCAGCATGAGGGGACTTACCCAAGGCACAGATACGCAGTATTTT. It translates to CASMRGLTQGTDTQYF.

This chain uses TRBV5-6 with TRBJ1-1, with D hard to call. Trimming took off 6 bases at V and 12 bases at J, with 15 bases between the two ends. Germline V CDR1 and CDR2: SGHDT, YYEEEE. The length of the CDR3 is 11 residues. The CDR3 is CASNIDAETFF. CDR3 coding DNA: TGTGCCAGCAACATAGACGCGGAGACTTTCTTT.

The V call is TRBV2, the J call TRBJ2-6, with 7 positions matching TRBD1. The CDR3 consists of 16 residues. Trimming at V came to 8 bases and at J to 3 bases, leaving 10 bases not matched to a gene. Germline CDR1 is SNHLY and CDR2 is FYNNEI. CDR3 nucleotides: TGTGCCAGCCTCAACAGGGGCCAGCGTGGGGCCAACGTCCTGACTTTC. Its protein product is CASLNRGQRGANVLTF.

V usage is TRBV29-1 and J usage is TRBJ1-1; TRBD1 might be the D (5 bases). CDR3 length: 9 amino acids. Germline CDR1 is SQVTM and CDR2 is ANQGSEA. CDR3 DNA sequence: TGCTCGGGGGGCACTGAAGCTTTCTTT. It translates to CSGGTEAFF.

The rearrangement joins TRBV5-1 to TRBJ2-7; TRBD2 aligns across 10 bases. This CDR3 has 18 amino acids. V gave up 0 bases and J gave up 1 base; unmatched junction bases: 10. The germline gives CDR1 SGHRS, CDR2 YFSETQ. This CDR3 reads CASSLAGWASGSSYEQYF. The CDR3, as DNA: TGCGCCAGCAGCTTGGCCGGATGGGCTAGCGGGAGTTCCTACGAGCAGTACTTC.

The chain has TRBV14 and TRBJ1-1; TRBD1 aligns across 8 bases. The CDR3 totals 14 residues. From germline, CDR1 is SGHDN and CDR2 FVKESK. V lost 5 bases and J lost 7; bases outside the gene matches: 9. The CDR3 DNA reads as TGTGCCAGCAGCTACCAGGGGGCGATTGGTGAAGCTTTCTTT. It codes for CASSYQGAIGEAFF.

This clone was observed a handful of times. CDR3 sequence: CASSEAGANSPLHF. The CDR3 DNA sequence: TGTGCCAGCAGTGAGGCAGGGGCTAATTCACCCCTCCACTTT. The chain links TRBV6-1 to TRBJ1-6; D may be TRBD1 (6 bases). The germline V gene encodes CDR1 MNHNS and CDR2 SASEGT. With 3 bases removed from V and 6 bases from J, the gap between germline ends came to 9 bases. CDR3 length: 14 amino acids.

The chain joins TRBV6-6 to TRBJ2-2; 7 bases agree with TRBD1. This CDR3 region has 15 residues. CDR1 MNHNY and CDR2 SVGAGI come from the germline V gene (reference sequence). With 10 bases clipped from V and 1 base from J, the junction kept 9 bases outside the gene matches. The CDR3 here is CATYRGIMNTGELFF. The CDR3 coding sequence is TGTGCCACGTACAGGGGAATTATGAACACCGGGGAGCTGTTTTTT.

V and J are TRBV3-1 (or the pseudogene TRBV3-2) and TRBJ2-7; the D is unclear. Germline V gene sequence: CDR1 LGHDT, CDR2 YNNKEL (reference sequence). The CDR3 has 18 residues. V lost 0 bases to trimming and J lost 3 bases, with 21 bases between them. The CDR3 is CASSQDKAHKTSYYEQYF. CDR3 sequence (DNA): TGTGCCAGCAGCCAAGATAAGGCACACAAGACTTCATACTACGAGCAGTACTTC.

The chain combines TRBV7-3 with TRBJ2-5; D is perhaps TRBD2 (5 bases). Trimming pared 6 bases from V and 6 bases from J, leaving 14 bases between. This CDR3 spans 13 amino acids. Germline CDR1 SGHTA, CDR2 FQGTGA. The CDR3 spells CASRESGSQTQYF. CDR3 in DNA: TGTGCCAGCAGGGAATCGGGGAGTCAGACCCAGTACTTC. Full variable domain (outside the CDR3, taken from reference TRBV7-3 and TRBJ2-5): GAGVSQTPSNKVTEKGKYVELRCDPISGHTALYWYRQSLGQGPEFLIYFQGTGAADDSGLPNDRFFAVRPEGSVSTLKIQRTERGDSAVYLCASRESGSQTQYFGPGTRLLVL.

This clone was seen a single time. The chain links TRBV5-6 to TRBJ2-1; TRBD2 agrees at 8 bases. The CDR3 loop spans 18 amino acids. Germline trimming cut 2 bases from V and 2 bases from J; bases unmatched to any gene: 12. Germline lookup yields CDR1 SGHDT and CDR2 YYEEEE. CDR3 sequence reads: CASSFISGGPSPYNEQFF. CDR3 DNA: TGTGCCAGCAGCTTTATTTCGGGGGGGCCTTCCCCCTACAATGAGCAGTTCTTC.

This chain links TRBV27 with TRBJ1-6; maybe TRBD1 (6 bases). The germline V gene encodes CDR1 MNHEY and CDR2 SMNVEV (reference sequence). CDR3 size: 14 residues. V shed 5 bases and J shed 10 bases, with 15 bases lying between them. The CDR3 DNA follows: TGTGCCAGCAGTATTCCGGGACACTCCTCACCCCTCCACTTT. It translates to CASSIPGHSSPLHF.

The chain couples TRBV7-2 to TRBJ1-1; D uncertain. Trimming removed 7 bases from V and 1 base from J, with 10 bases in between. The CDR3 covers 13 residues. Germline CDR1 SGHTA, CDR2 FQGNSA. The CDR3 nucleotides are TGTGCCAGCACGCTGAGTAAGAACACTGAAGCTTTCTTT. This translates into CASTLSKNTEAFF.

CDR3 in DNA: TGCAGCGTGAACGACAGGGATAATGGCTATGGCTACACCTTC. The encoded protein is CSVNDRDNGYGYTF. This rearrangement joins TRBV29-1 to TRBJ1-2; 7 positions agree with TRBD1. There are 14 residues in the CDR3. Germline V gene lookup returns CDR1 SQVTM and CDR2 ANQGSEA. V lost 6 bases to trimming and J lost 4 bases; unmatched junction nucleotides: 11.

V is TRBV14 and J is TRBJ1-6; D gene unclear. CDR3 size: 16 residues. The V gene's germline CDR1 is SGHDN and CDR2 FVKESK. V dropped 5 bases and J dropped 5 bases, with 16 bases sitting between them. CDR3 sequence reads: CASSSSLRADNSPLHF. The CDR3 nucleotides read TGTGCCAGCAGCTCTTCCTTGCGGGCGGATAATTCACCCCTCCACTTT.

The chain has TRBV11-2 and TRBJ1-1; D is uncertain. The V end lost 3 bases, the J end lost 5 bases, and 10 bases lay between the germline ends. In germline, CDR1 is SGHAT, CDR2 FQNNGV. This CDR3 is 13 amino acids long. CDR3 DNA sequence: TGTGCCAGCAGCTTCTCGACGGGAACTGAAGCTTTCTTT. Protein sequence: CASSFSTGTEAFF.